The T cell receptor (beta chain) under discussion was sequenced for a study of graft-versus-host responses after intestinal transplantation. Points from the study as a whole: GvH clones were identified in recipient marrow, with some first appearing in ileum or blood.

In regard to this clone: Its antigen is unidentified.

The data were produced by immunoSEQ multiplex PCR, yet TCRdb's version contains in-frame clones alone and is incomplete. The table includes 80,000 or so clones, around 92% detected once. CDR3 length: 15 amino acids. The sequence derives from a human patient who received an intestinal transplant, so some T cells may come from the graft donor. V is TRBV21-1 and J is TRBJ2-7; no DNA check was done on the table's D call, TRBD2. TRBV21-1 counts as a pseudogene. Here the sequenced sample was PBMCs, taken 98 days after intestinal transplantation. The DNA for the CDR3 is TGTGCCAGCAGCAAAGTGACTAGCGGGAGGGTCGAGCAGTACTTC. It translates to CASSKVTSGRVEQYF.